A selection of T cell receptor beta chains follows, all from one sample in a study of blood T cell repertoires in COVID-19. The method was immunoSEQ multiplex PCR; TCRdb's version includes in-frame clones alone and lacks a portion of them. This table has fewer than 180,000 clones, approximately 86% appearing once. Sequencing used peripheral blood. The receptors stem from a man between 65 and 80 years old with acute or convalescent COVID-19. Each CDR3 is given with its conserved first and last residue. The order of the fields is V gene, CDR3 length, J gene, D gene, clone size, CDR3 protein, CDR3 DNA. The D gene is left open where the match is weak. Not every row has a clone size; where given, it reads once, few, many or a size class.

TRBV5-1	15	TRBJ1-3	-	-	CASSTQPFSGNTIYF	TGCGCCAGCAGCACACAGCCTTTCTCTGGAAACACCATATATTTT
TRBV19	15	TRBJ1-5	TRBD1	-	CASIETGGWGKPQHF	TGTGCCAGCATCGAGACAGGGGGCTGGGGAAAGCCCCAGCATTTT
TRBV7-2	13	TRBJ1-1	-	-	CASSSLRNTEAFF	TGTGCCAGCAGCTCCCTTAGGAACACTGAAGCTTTCTTT
TRBV5-1	14	TRBJ1-1	TRBD1	-	CASSGGQGATEAFF	TGCGCCAGCAGCGGAGGACAGGGGGCCACTGAAGCTTTCTTT
TRBV7-6	13	TRBJ2-5	-	-	CASSLGTEETQYF	TGTGCCAGCAGCTTAGGGACAGAAGAGACCCAGTACTTC
TRBV27	15	TRBJ2-2	TRBD1	many	CASRRRTGDPGELFF	TGTGCCAGCAGGAGGAGGACAGGGGACCCCGGGGAGCTGTTTTTT
TRBV3-1/TRBV3-2	14	TRBJ2-7	TRBD1	-	CASSDRDRRYEQYF	TGTGCCAGCAGCGACCGGGACAGGCGGTACGAGCAGTACTTC
TRBV20-1	14	TRBJ1-4	-	-	CSASDYQGSEKLFF	TGCAGTGCTAGTGATTACCAGGGTAGTGAAAAACTGTTTTTT
TRBV7-3	17	TRBJ1-5	-	-	CASSPTRNNRVDQPQHF	TGTGCCAGCAGCCCAACCCGAAACAACAGGGTTGATCAGCCCCAGCATTTT
TRBV27	12	TRBJ2-3	-	-	CASSLLTDTQYF	TGTGCCAGCAGTCTTCTCACAGATACGCAGTATTTT
TRBV19	13	TRBJ2-2	-	few	CASIFSNTGELFF	TGTGCCAGTATTTTTAGTAACACCGGGGAGCTGTTTTTT
TRBV7-2	13	TRBJ1-2	TRBD1	-	CASSPDRDYGYTF	TGTGCCAGCAGCCCGGACAGGGACTATGGCTACACCTTC
TRBV28	16	TRBJ2-1	TRBD2	-	CASSLIVASGMAEQFF	TGTGCCAGCAGTTTGATAGTGGCTAGCGGGATGGCTGAGCAGTTCTTC
TRBV29-1	14	TRBJ2-3	TRBD1	-	CSVEAGQGADTQYF	TGCAGCGTTGAAGCTGGACAGGGGGCAGATACGCAGTATTTT
TRBV6-5	10	TRBJ2-7	-	-	CASSFNEQYF	TGTGCCAGCAGTTTCAACGAGCAGTACTTC
TRBV19	16	TRBJ1-5	TRBD1	-	CASSRLDRGGNQPQHF	TGTGCCAGTAGTCGTCTTGACAGGGGTGGCAATCAGCCCCAGCATTTT
TRBV29-1	16	TRBJ2-7	TRBD2	-	CSVVTSASNWAYEQYF	TGCAGCGTCGTGACTAGCGCAAGCAATTGGGCCTACGAGCAGTACTTC
TRBV7-2	15	TRBJ1-2	TRBD1	-	CASSPHTGTGYGYTF	TGTGCCAGCAGCCCCCACACCGGGACAGGGTATGGCTACACCTTC
TRBV7-9	14	TRBJ2-1	-	once	CASSLASGVWAQFF	TGTGCCAGCAGCTTAGCGAGCGGAGTGTGGGCGCAGTTCTTC
TRBV4-1	15	TRBJ2-5	-	-	CASSLNQSPWETQYF	TGCGCCAGCAGCCTAAACCAGTCCCCATGGGAGACCCAGTACTTC
TRBV18	15	TRBJ2-5	-	few	CASSPPRGGGETQYF	TGTGCCAGCTCACCACCGCGAGGCGGAGGGGAGACCCAGTACTTC
TRBV6-2/TRBV6-3	15	TRBJ1-5	TRBD1	-	CASSEGQHSNQPQHF	TGTGCCAGCAGCGAGGGACAGCATAGCAATCAGCCCCAGCATTTT
TRBV5-1	15	TRBJ2-7	-	few	CASSLPTFAGNEQYF	TGCGCCAGCAGCTTGCCTACCTTTGCGGGGAACGAGCAGTACTTC